Listed below are T cell receptor beta chains from one sample, sequenced in a study of blood T cell repertoires in COVID-19. Assay: immunoSEQ multiplex PCR; the TCRdb copy retains only in-frame clones and omits some. The sample lists approximately 330,000 clones, 86% seen once, with approximately 4.4% in the top ten. The sample was PBMCs or T cells enriched from blood (not recorded which). All receptors derive from a woman in her thirties or forties with acute COVID-19. Both conserved end residues are part of each CDR3. A D gene is named only where the DNA matches it firmly. Expanded clones are given a class, and other clones once, few, many or no size at all.

clone size: -; D gene: -; V gene: TRBV6-1; CDR3 length: 12; J gene: TRBJ1-1; CDR3 DNA: TGTGCCAGCAGTGAAGGGGGCGATCAAGCTTTCTTT; CDR3 protein: CASSEGGDQAFF
clone size: -; D gene: -; V gene: TRBV15; CDR3 length: 13; J gene: TRBJ2-1; CDR3 DNA: TGTGCCACCAGCAGAGATGCCGACAGGGAGCAGTTCTTC; CDR3 protein: CATSRDADREQFF
clone size: -; D gene: -; V gene: TRBV4-3; CDR3 length: 16; J gene: TRBJ1-2; CDR3 DNA: TGCGCCAGCAGCCAAGAGGCAGGAGGCCTTAACTATGGCTACACCTTC; CDR3 protein: CASSQEAGGLNYGYTF
clone size: -; D gene: TRBD2; V gene: TRBV5-6; CDR3 length: 15; J gene: TRBJ2-7; CDR3 DNA: TGTGCCAGCACCCCGCGGACTAGCGACACCTACGAGCAGTACTTC; CDR3 protein: CASTPRTSDTYEQYF
clone size: -; D gene: -; V gene: TRBV6-2/TRBV6-3; CDR3 length: 15; J gene: TRBJ2-7; CDR3 DNA: TGTGCCAGCAGTTACTCTCCTATGGAGTCCTACGAGCAGTACTTC; CDR3 protein: CASSYSPMESYEQYF
clone size: -; D gene: TRBD2; V gene: TRBV7-8; CDR3 length: 15; J gene: TRBJ2-3; CDR3 DNA: TGTGCCAGTGAGACTAGCGGGAGGGCCTTAGATACGCAGTATTTT; CDR3 protein: CASETSGRALDTQYF
clone size: -; D gene: -; V gene: TRBV5-4; CDR3 length: 16; J gene: TRBJ2-6; CDR3 DNA: TGTGCCAGCAGCTTGGATCATAGCTCTGGGGCCAACGTCCTGACTTTC; CDR3 protein: CASSLDHSSGANVLTF
clone size: -; D gene: TRBD1; V gene: TRBV10-1; CDR3 length: 15; J gene: TRBJ2-7; CDR3 DNA: TGCGCCAGGCGAGGGGGGACAGGGGGCCCCTACGAGCAGTACTTC; CDR3 protein: CARRGGTGGPYEQYF
clone size: -; D gene: -; V gene: TRBV6-5; CDR3 length: 11; J gene: TRBJ2-7; CDR3 DNA: TGTGCCAGCGGACATCGCTACGAGCAGTACTTC; CDR3 protein: CASGHRYEQYF
clone size: -; D gene: -; V gene: TRBV11-3; CDR3 length: 17; J gene: TRBJ2-3; CDR3 DNA: TGTGCCAGCAGCTCCACCTACCTCAGGGAACGCACAGATACGCAGTATTTT; CDR3 protein: CASSSTYLRERTDTQYF
clone size: once; D gene: TRBD1; V gene: TRBV3-1/TRBV3-2; CDR3 length: 15; J gene: TRBJ1-6; CDR3 DNA: TGTGCCAGCAGCCCCAGGACAGGGAGGAATTCACCCCTCCACTTT; CDR3 protein: CASSPRTGRNSPLHF
clone size: -; D gene: -; V gene: TRBV28; CDR3 length: 18; J gene: TRBJ1-5; CDR3 DNA: TGTGCCAGCAGCACTAGCGGATATACAACATATAGCAATCAGCCCCAGCATTTT; CDR3 protein: CASSTSGYTTYSNQPQHF